Below, 15 T cell receptor beta chains from the same sample are listed, as sequenced in a study of a mutant IDH1 vaccine in newly diagnosed glioma. Generated by immunoSEQ multiplex PCR, the TCRdb table keeps only in-frame clones and is missing some. Here the sample spans about 62,000 clones, over 80% being singletons. The antigens of these receptors remain unknown. Time point described: week 47, end of study. All doses held 300 ug of mutant IDH1 20-mer peptide, with topical imiquimod. The input for sequencing was PBMCs, taken from a glioma patient whose treatment included an IDH1 peptide vaccine. Every receptor here comes from a man aged 25 to 40 with glioma.

J is TRBJ1-4 and V is TRBV28; 12 nucleotides match TRBD1. Unmatched junction bases numbered 6, after V lost 6 bases and J lost 7 bases. Germline assignment: CDR1 MDHEN and CDR2 SYDVKM. The CDR3 has 15 amino acids. CDR3: CASRFGDRGREKLFF. DNA of the CDR3: TGTGCCAGCAGATTTGGGGACAGGGGGCGTGAAAAACTGTTTTTT.

The chain has TRBV2 and TRBJ1-4; D gene uncertain. The V end lost 6 bases, the J end lost 8 bases, and 16 bases lay between the germline ends. Germline V gene data show CDR1 as SNHLY and CDR2 as FYNNEI. This CDR3 contains 14 residues. This CDR3 is CASRLMGNGEKLFF. The CDR3 DNA follows: TGTGCCAGCAGATTAATGGGGAATGGGGAAAAACTGTTTTTT.

The gene calls are TRBV19 and TRBJ1-5; 7 positions match TRBD1. Germline trimming cut 5 bases from V and 5 bases from J; bases unmatched to any gene: 6. The germline V gene has CDR1 LNHDA and CDR2 SQIVND (reference sequence). The CDR3 consists of 14 residues. CDR3 in DNA: TGTGCCAGTAGTGAGACAGGGACGTATCAGCCCCAGCATTTT. Residues: CASSETGTYQPQHF.

This clone was counted a single time. This chain links TRBV10-2 with TRBJ2-3; the match to TRBD2 covers 8 bases. Germline CDR1 reads WSHSY; CDR2 reads SAAADI. The trim removed 6 bases at V and 5 bases at J, leaving 10 bases unmatched. The CDR3 is 15 residues long. DNA for the CDR3: TGCGCCAGCAGGGGGGGAGCGGGGGCTCTAGATACGCAGTATTTT. Amino acid sequence: CASRGGAGALDTQYF.

The chain recombines TRBV5-1 with TRBJ2-3, with D possibly matching TRBD1 (6 bases). V dropped 3 bases and J dropped 2 bases, with 13 bases sitting between them. CDR1 and CDR2 from the germline V gene are SGHRS and YFSETQ. This CDR3 region has 15 residues. CDR3 in amino acids: CASSWRTDSTDTQYF. The DNA for the CDR3 is TGCGCCAGCAGCTGGCGGACAGACTCCACAGATACGCAGTATTTT.

The chain links TRBV6-6 to TRBJ1-2; D may be TRBD1 (5 bases). Trimming took 5 bases from V and 4 from J, leaving 17 bases between them. The CDR3 spans 15 residues. Per the germline V gene, CDR1 is MNHNY and CDR2 is SVGAGI (reference sequence). As DNA, the CDR3 is TGTGCCAGCAGTAACCGGGGCACTCCTAGCTATGGCTACACCTTC. It codes for CASSNRGTPSYGYTF.

This chain uses TRBV2 with TRBJ1-1; D remains ambiguous. The CDR3 loop spans 13 amino acids. V dropped 1 base and J dropped 4 bases, with 7 bases sitting between them. The germline CDR1 and CDR2 sequences are SNHLY and FYNNEI. CDR3 region: CASSEGESTEAFF. The DNA of the CDR3 is TGTGCCAGCAGTGAAGGAGAGTCCACTGAAGCTTTCTTT.

The rearrangement uses TRBV7-9 and TRBJ2-5; the D is unclear. Trimming pared 3 bases from V and 5 bases from J, leaving 10 bases between. This CDR3 contains 13 residues. Germline values: CDR1 SEHNR, CDR2 FQNEAQ (reference sequence). CDR3 nucleotide sequence: TGTGCCAGCAGCTTGGGCCCGTCGGAGACCCAGTACTTC. Its protein is CASSLGPSETQYF.

The chain has TRBV7-9 and TRBJ1-5, with a tentative D call TRBD1 (5 bases). CDR1 and CDR2 from the germline V gene are SEHNR and FQNEAQ (reference sequence). Trimming left V 4 bases short and J 6 bases short, with 19 bases between. CDR3 length equals 16 residues. The CDR3 bases are TGTGCCAGCAGCTCGGGGCATGGGGGGGTGGCTCAGCCCCAGCATTTT. Translation gives CASSSGHGGVAQPQHF.

This clone was counted a single time. The rearrangement joins TRBV20-1 to TRBJ1-2; 8 bases are a match to TRBD1. The CDR3 loop spans 11 amino acids. The ends lost 7 bases at V and 4 bases at J; junction bases unmatched: 2. Looked up from germline, CDR1 is DFQATT and CDR2 is SNEGSKA (reference sequence). The CDR3 nucleotides are TGCAGTGTAGGGACAGGCTATGGCTACACCTTC. Translation gives CSVGTGYGYTF.

The V gene is TRBV5-1, the J gene TRBJ2-1; TRBD2 matches 9 bases. V lost 4 bases and J lost 4; bases outside the gene matches: 9. CDR3 length: 16 amino acids. CDR1 and CDR2 from the germline V gene are SGHRS and YFSETQ. CDR3 protein: CASSELSGGQYNEQFF. CDR3 bases: TGCGCCAGCAGCGAATTAAGCGGGGGGCAGTACAATGAGCAGTTCTTC.

The genes are TRBV19 and TRBJ1-2; D remains unclear. Germline V CDR1 and CDR2: LNHDA, SQIVND (reference sequence). The CDR3 loop spans 17 amino acids. Trimming took off 1 base at V and 5 bases at J, with 20 bases between the two ends. CDR3 amino acids: CASSIVRADESHYGYTF. The CDR3 bases are TGTGCCAGTAGTATAGTTCGGGCAGACGAGAGCCATTATGGCTACACCTTC.

This chain uses TRBV2 with TRBJ2-7; D gene ambiguous. Trimming removed 3 bases at V and 2 bases at J, with 14 bases between. Germline V gene sequence: CDR1 SNHLY, CDR2 FYNNEI. The CDR3 has 15 amino acids. CDR3 sequence: CASSDTDFGPYEQYF. The CDR3 DNA is TGTGCCAGCAGTGATACAGACTTTGGGCCCTACGAGCAGTACTTC.

The chain employs TRBV7-8 and TRBJ2-3; possibly TRBD2 for D (5 bases). CDR3 length: 15 amino acids. The germline V and J ends were trimmed by 4 bases and 2 bases, with 13 bases remaining between them. Germline V gives CDR1 SGHVS, CDR2 FQNEAQ. The CDR3 region is CASSSQTTNTDTQYF. The CDR3 coding sequence is TGTGCCAGCAGCTCTCAGACTACTAACACAGATACGCAGTATTTT.

This chain uses TRBV4-1 with TRBJ1-5; TRBD1 agrees at 8 bases. CDR1 is MGHRA, CDR2 YSYEKL, per germline. J was trimmed by 7 bases and V by 0 bases; bases with no gene match: 5. This CDR3 has 15 residues. This CDR3 is CASSQDYRGNQPQHF. CDR3 bases: TGCGCCAGCAGCCAAGATTACAGGGGGAACCAGCCCCAGCATTTT.